This TCR beta chain was profiled in a study of blood T cell repertoires in COVID-19. In the original analysis: Cell counts per sample came from amplifying reference gene primers. The protocol was immunoSEQ multiplex PCR, while the TCRdb copy is restricted to in-frame clones and leaves out a portion. V and J calls and clone size are as listed in that table; D and trimming were resolved from the DNA. This table holds approximately 210,000 clones, 87% found once. CDR1 and CDR2 from the germline V gene are MNHEY and SMNVEV (reference sequence). CDR3 length: 13 residues. Between the trimmed V and J ends, which lost 6 bases and 4 bases, there was a span of 12 bases.

The sample comprised peripheral blood. This TCR came from a man aged 35-49 years with active or convalescent COVID-19. The chain is built from TRBV27 and TRBJ1-2; possible D gene TRBD1, 6 bases. CDR3 nucleotide sequence: TGTGCCAGCAGGAGGGGAGGGGGCTATGGCTACACCTTC. Translation: CASRRGGGYGYTF.